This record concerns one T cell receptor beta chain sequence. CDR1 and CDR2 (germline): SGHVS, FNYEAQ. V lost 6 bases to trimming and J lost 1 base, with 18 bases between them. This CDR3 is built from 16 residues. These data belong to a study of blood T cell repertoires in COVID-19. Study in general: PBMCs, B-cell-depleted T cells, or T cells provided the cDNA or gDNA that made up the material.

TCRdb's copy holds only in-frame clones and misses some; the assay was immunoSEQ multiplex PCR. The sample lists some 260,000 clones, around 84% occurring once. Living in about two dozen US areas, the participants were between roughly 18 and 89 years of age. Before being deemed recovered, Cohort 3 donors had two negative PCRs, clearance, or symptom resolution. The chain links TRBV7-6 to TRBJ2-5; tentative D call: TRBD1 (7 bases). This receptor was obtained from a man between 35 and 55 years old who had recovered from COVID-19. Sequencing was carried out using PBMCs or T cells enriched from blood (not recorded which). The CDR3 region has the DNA TGTGCCAGCAGTCGCGGGACAGCGCCCCCCCAAGAGACCCAGTACTTC. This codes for CASSRGTAPPQETQYF.